This T cell receptor beta chain originates from a study of blood T cells in healthy people across ages. Each donor's blood draw was roughly 9.5 milliliters of peripheral blood. Primers used in a second PCR of about 7 to 12 cycles were a sample-barcoded 5' primer and a J-beta primer mix. TCRdb re-derived calls from the 5' RACE reads in MiXCR, one entry per CDR3 protein. This table holds about 690,000 distinct CDR3 sequences, about 43% found once. This CDR3 spans 20 amino acids. Germline CDR1 and CDR2: SNHLY and FYNNEI. Trimming removed 2 bases from V and 3 bases from J; junction bases left unmatched: 15. Study-wide results and limits: The authors considered diversity estimates from one million T cells to be underestimates.

On this clonotype: Its antigen is unidentified.

The sequencing input was blood. The chain combines TRBV2 with TRBJ2-1, with 11 bases lining up with TRBD2. This clonotype was obtained from a man older than 75 in good health. The CDR3 DNA reads TGTGCCAGCAGTGAAAGCCCCTCCCTAGCGGGGGGACAAAACTACAATGAGCAGTTCTTC. The encoded protein is CASSESPSLAGGQNYNEQFF.